This T cell receptor beta chain was documented in a study of beta chain features in type 1 diabetes. Expressed TCRB transcripts were sequenced, since all the RNA that had been isolated was reverse transcribed. Repertoires were generated with immunoSEQ multiplex PCR, while TCRdb's copy carries only in-frame clones and drops some. The table has around 400,000 clones, roughly 12% seen once. Per the germline V gene, CDR1 is SGHKS and CDR2 is YYEKEE (reference sequence). V trimming: 0 bases; J trimming: 6 bases; junction bases outside the gene matches: 14. The CDR3 totals 17 residues. The chain employs TRBV5-5 and TRBJ2-7; 8 bases are a match to TRBD2. The TCR was taken from a man aged 18 to 30 in good health. Sequencing was performed on naive CD4+ T cells from blood. This CDR3 reads CASSLEGLARIFSEQYF. Written as DNA, the CDR3 is TGTGCCAGCAGCTTGGAAGGACTAGCTCGCATATTCAGCGAGCAGTACTTC.